This T cell receptor (beta chain) is from a study of cytomegalovirus exposure and HLA in healthy donors. Study observations and caveats: Earlier analysis yielded a pattern in which most TCR beta V segments were productive about 87% or about 30% of the time.

PCR primers comprised 60 Vbeta and 13 Jbeta primers. Here immunoSEQ multiplex PCR was the method, and the copy in TCRdb shows in-frame clones only, minus some. Of tens of thousands of clones in the sample, roughly 78% were seen once. This clone was recorded a few times. Its antigen remains unknown. The CDR3 totals 16 residues. V lost 6 bases to trimming and J lost 5 bases; unmatched junction nucleotides: 12. The germline V gene encodes CDR1 MDHEN and CDR2 SYDVKM. Healthy bone marrow donors formed the donor group. This chain joins TRBV28 and TRBJ2-5; 10 nucleotides align to TRBD2. The sample consisted of PBMCs. The sequence derives from a male donor in good health and CMV-seropositive. The CDR3 spells CASRESLAGVGETQYF. CDR3 nucleotide sequence: TGTGCCAGCAGAGAGTCTCTAGCGGGAGTCGGGGAGACCCAGTACTTC.